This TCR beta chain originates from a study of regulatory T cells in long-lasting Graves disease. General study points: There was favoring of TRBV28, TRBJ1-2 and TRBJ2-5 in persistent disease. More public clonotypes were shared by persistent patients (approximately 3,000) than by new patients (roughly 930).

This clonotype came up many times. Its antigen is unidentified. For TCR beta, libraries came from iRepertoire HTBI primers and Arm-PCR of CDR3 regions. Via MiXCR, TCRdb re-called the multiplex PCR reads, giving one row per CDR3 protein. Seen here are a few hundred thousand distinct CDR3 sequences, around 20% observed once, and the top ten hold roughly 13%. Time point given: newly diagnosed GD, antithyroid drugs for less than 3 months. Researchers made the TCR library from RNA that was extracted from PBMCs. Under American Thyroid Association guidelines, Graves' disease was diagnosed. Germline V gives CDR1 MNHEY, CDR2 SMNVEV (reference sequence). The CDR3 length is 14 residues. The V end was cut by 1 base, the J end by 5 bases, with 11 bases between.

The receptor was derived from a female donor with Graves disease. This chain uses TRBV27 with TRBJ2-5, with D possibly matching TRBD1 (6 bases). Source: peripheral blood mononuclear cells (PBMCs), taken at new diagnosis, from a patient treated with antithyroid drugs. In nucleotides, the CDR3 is TGTGCCAGCAGTTTATGGGGGCGGCCGGAGACCCAGTACTTC. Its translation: CASSLWGRPETQYF.